This entry features one TCR beta chain sequence. Its antigen remains unidentified. The germline V gene encodes CDR1 SGHRS and CDR2 YFSETQ. The length of the CDR3 is 12 residues. V lost 8 bases and J 1 base, leaving 9 bases between the germline ends. The data stem from a study of cytomegalovirus exposure and HLA in healthy donors. Overall study: The same platform as the approximately 730 first-cohort repertoires was used for the 90 to 150 validation repertoires, a later analysis reported. General study findings and limits: Reports indicated that the classifier achieved high specificity and sensitivity in diagnosing cytomegalovirus status.

Separate from the roughly 630-subject first cohort was the approximately 130-subject validation cohort, to which the donors belonged. Using immunoSEQ multiplex PCR, the repertoire was profiled, and TCRdb retains in-frame clones only, with some absent. The data contain approximately 200,000 clones, roughly 81% of them singletons. Material for sequencing was PBMCs. The V gene is TRBV5-1, the J gene TRBJ2-5, with D possibly matching TRBD1 (6 bases). The TCR was taken from a woman in her twenties or thirties in good health and CMV-seronegative. The CDR3 loop reads CASQGSQETQYF. CDR3 bases: TGCGCCAGTCAGGGGTCCCAAGAGACCCAGTACTTC.